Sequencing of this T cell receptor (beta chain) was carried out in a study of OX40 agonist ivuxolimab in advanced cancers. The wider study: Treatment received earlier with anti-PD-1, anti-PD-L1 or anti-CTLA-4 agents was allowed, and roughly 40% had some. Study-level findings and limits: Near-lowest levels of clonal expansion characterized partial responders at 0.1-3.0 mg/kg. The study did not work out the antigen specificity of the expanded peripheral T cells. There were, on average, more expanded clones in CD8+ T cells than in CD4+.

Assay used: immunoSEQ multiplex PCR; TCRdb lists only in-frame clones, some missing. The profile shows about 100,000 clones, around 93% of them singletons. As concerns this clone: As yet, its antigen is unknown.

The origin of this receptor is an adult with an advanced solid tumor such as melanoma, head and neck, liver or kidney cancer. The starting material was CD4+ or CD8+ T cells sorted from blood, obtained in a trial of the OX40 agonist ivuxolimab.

CDR3 sequence reads: CASSPAGAPGYEQYF. DNA of the CDR3: TGTGCCAGCTCACCGGCGGGAGCCCCAGGTTACGAGCAGTACTTC. This chain connects TRBV18 to TRBJ2-7; 7 bases line up with TRBD2. Germline V gives CDR1 KGHSH, CDR2 LQKENI. The V and J ends lost 3 bases and 4 bases, in that order; junction bases with no gene match: 9. The CDR3 consists of 15 residues.